A single sample gave rise to the 2 T cell receptor beta chains below, sequenced in a study of blood T cell repertoires in COVID-19. The method was immunoSEQ multiplex PCR; TCRdb's version includes in-frame clones alone and lacks a portion of them. The sample shows fewer than 85,000 clones, around nine tenths of them seen only once. Material: peripheral blood. The receptors derive from a human donor in a cohort sampled during active COVID-19.

The V gene is TRBV7-2, the J gene TRBJ2-7, with D possibly being TRBD2 (5 bases). The CDR3 extends over 16 amino acids. V was trimmed by 1 base and J by 7 bases, leaving 20 bases between them. Germline V CDR1 and CDR2: SGHTA, FQGNSA. DNA for the CDR3: TGTGCCAGCAGCTTAGGGAAGCGGCGGAGTCAACCTGAGCAGTACTTC. This codes for CASSLGKRRSQPEQYF. Variable domain in full (rest from reference TRBV7-2 and TRBJ2-7): GAGVSQSPSNKVTEKGKDVELRCDPISGHTALYWYRQSLGQGLEFLIYFQGNSAPDKSGLPSDRFSAERTGGSVSTLTIQRTQQEDSAVYLCASSLGKRRSQPEQYFGPGTRLTVT.

V and J are TRBV2 and TRBJ2-6, with D possibly being TRBD2 (5 bases). Germline CDR1 SNHLY, CDR2 FYNNEI. V was cut by 11 bases and J by 1 base, with 18 bases left in between. This CDR3 has 16 residues. The CDR3 region is CALRGSLASGANVLTF. CDR3 sequence (DNA): TGTGCCCTGAGAGGGTCCCTGGCGTCTGGGGCCAACGTCCTGACTTTC.